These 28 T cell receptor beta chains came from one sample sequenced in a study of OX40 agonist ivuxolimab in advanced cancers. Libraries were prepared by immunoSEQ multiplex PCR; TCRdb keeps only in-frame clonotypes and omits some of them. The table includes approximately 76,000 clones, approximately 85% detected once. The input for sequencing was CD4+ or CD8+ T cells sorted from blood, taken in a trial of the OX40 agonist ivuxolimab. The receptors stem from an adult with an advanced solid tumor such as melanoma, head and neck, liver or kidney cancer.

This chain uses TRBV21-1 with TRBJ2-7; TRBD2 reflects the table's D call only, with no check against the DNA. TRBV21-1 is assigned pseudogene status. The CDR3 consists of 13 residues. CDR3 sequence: CASSSRTTEEQYF. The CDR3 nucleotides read TGTGCCAGCAGCAGCCGAACTACGGAAGAGCAGTACTTC.

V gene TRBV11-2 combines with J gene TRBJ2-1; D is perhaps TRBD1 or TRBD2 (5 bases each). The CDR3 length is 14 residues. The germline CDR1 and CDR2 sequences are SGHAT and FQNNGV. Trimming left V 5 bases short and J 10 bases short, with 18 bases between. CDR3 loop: CASSVGVRGLEQFF. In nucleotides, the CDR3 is TGTGCCAGCAGCGTCGGGGTAAGGGGCTTGGAGCAGTTCTTC.

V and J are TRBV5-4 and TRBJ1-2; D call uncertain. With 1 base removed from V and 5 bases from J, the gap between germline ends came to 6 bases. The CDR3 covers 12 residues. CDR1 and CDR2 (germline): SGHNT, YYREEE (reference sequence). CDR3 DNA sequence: TGTGCCAGCAGCTTGCCCGATTATGGCTACACCTTC. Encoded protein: CASSLPDYGYTF.

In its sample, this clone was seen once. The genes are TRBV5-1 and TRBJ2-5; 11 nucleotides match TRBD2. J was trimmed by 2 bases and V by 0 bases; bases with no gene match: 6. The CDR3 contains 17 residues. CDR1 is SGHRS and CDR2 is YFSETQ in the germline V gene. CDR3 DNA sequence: TGCGCCAGCAGCTTGGGGATTTTAGCGGGGGGGCAAGAGACCCAGTACTTC. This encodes CASSLGILAGGQETQYF.

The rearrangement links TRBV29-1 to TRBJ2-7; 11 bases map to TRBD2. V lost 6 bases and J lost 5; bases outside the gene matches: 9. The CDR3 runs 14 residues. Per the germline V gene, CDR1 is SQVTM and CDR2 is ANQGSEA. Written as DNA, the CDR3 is TGCAGCGTCACTAGCGGGGGAAGTAAGAACGAGCAGTACTTC. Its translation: CSVTSGGSKNEQYF.

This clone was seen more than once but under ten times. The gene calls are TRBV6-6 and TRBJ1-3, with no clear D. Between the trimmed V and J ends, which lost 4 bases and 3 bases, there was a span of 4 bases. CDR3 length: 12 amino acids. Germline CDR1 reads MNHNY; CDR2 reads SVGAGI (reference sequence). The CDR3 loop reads CASSSNGNTIYF. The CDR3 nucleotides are TGTGCCAGCAGTTCCAATGGAAACACCATATATTTT.

CDR3 protein: CASSAGLAGGVTGELFF. The CDR3 DNA sequence: TGTGCCAGCAGCGCCGGACTAGCGGGGGGTGTGACCGGGGAGCTGTTTTTT. The chain combines TRBV9 with TRBJ2-2, with 14 positions matching TRBD2. This CDR3 region has 17 residues. V lost 3 bases and J lost 5; bases outside the gene matches: 6. Germline CDR1 SGDLS, CDR2 YYNGEE.

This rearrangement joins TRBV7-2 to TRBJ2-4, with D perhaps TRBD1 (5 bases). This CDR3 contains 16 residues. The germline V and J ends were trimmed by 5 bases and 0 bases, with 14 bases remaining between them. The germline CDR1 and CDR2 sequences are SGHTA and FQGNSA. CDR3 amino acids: CASSPTAGLAKNIQYF. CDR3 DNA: TGTGCCAGCAGCCCCACGGCAGGGCTAGCCAAAAACATTCAGTACTTC.

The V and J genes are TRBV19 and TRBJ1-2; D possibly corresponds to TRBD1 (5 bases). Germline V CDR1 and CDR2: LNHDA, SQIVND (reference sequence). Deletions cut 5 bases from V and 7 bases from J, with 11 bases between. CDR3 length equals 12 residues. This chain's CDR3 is CASSADMLGYTF. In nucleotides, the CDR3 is TGTGCCAGTAGTGCGGACATGCTTGGCTACACCTTC.

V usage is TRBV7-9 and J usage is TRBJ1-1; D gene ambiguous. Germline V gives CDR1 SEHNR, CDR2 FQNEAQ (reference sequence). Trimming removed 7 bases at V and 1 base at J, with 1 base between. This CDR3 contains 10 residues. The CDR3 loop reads CASTNTEAFF. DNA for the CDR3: TGTGCCAGCACGAACACTGAAGCTTTCTTT.

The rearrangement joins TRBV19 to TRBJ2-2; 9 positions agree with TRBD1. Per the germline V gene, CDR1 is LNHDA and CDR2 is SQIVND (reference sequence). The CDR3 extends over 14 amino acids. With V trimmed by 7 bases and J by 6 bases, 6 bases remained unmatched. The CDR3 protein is CASTGTGRSGELFF. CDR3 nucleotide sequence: TGTGCCAGTACGGGGACAGGGAGGTCCGGGGAGCTGTTTTTT.

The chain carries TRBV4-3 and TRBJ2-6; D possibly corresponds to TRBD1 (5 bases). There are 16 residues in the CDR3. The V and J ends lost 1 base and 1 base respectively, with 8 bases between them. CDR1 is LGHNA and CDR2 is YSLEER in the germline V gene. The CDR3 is CASSQGQMSGANVLTF. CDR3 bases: TGCGCCAGCAGCCAAGGACAGATGTCTGGGGCCAACGTCCTGACTTTC.

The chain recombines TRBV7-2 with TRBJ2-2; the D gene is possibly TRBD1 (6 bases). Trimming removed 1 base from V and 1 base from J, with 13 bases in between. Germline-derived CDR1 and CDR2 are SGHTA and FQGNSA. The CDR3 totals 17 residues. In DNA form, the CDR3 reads TGTGCCAGCAGCTTAGATGGGGGCAGGGTGAACACCGGGGAGCTGTTTTTT. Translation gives CASSLDGGRVNTGELFF.

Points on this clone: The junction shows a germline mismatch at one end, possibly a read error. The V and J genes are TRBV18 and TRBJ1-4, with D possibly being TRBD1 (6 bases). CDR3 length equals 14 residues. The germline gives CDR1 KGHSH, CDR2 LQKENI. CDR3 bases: TGTGCCAGCTCGCCACAGGGTCGGAATGAAAAACTGTTTTTT. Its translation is CASSPQGRNEKLFF.

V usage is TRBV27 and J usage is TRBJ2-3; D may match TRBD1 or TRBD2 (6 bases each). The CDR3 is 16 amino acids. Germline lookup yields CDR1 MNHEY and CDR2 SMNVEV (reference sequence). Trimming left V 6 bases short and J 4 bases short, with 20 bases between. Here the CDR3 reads CASSRGGQGRADTQYF. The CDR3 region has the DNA TGTGCCAGCAGCCGAGGGGGGCAGGGACGGGCAGATACGCAGTATTTT.

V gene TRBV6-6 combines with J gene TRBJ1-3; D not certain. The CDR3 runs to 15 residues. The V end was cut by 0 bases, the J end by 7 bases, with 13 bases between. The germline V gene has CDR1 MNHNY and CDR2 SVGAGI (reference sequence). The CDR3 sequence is CASSYSGQSSNTIYF. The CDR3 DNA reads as TGTGCCAGCAGTTACTCTGGGCAGTCGTCGAACACCATATATTTT.

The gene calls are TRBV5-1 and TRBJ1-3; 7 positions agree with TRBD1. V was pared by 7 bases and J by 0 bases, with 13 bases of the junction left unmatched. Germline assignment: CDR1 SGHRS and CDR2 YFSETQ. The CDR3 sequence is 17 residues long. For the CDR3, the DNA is TGCGCCAGCCGTTACGGCCCCGGGACAGACTCTGGAAACACCATATATTTT. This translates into CASRYGPGTDSGNTIYF. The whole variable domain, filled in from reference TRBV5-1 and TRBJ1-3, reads KAGVTQTPRYLIKTRGQQVTLSCSPISGHRSVSWYQQTPGQGLQFLFEYFSETQRNKGNFPGRFSGRQFSNSRSEMNVSTLELGDSALYLCASRYGPGTDSGNTIYFGEGSWLTVV.

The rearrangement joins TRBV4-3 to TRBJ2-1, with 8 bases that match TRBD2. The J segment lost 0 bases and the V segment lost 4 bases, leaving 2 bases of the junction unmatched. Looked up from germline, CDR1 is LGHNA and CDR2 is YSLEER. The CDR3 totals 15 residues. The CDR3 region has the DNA TGCGCCAGCAGCCCACTAGCGGCCTCCTACAATGAGCAGTTCTTC. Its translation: CASSPLAASYNEQFF.

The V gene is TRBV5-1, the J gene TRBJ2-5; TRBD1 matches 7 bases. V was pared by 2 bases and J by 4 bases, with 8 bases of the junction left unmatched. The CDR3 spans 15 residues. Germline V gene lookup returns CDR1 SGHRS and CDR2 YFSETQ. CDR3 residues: CASSFNEGASETQYF. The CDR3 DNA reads TGCGCCAGCAGCTTTAATGAGGGGGCCTCAGAGACCCAGTACTTC.

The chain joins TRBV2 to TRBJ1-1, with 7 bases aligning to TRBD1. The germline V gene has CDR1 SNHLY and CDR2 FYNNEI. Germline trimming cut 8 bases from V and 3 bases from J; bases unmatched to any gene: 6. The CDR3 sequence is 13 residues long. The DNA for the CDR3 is TGTGCCAGCTTAACAGACAGGGACACTGAAGCTTTCTTT. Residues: CASLTDRDTEAFF. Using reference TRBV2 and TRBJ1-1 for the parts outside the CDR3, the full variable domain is EPEVTQTPSHQVTQMGQEVILRCVPISNHLYFYWYRQILGQKVEFLVSFYNNEISEKSEIFDDQFSVERPDGSNFTLKIRSTKLEDSAMYFCASLTDRDTEAFFGQGTRLTVV.

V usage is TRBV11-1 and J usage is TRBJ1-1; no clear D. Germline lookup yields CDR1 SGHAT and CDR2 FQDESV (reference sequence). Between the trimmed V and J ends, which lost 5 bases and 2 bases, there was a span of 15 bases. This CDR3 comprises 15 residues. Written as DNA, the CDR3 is TGTGCCAGCAGCCCCGGGCGGGGAGGCAACACTGAAGCTTTCTTT. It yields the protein CASSPGRGGNTEAFF.

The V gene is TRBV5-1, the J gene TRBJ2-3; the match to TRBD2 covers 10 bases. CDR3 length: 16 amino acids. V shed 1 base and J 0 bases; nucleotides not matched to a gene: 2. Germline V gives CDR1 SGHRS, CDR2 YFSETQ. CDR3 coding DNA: TGCGCCAGCAGCTTGACTAGCGGGGTTAGCACAGATACGCAGTATTTT. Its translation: CASSLTSGVSTDTQYF.

This chain's CDR3 is CASSIPLGRRVSGYTF. The DNA for the CDR3 is TGTGCCAGTAGTATACCCCTGGGCCGCCGGGTCTCTGGCTACACCTTC. The V and J genes are TRBV19 and TRBJ1-2; no clear D. This CDR3 has 16 residues. Trimming took off 2 bases at V and 7 bases at J, with 20 bases between the two ends. CDR1 LNHDA and CDR2 SQIVND come from the germline V gene (reference sequence). Complete variable domain (other parts from reference TRBV19 and TRBJ1-2): DGGITQSPKYLFRKEGQNVTLSCEQNLNHDAMYWYRQDPGQGLRLIYYSQIVNDFQKGDIAEGYSVSREKKESFPLTVTSAQKNPTAFYLCASSIPLGRRVSGYTFGSGTRLTVV.

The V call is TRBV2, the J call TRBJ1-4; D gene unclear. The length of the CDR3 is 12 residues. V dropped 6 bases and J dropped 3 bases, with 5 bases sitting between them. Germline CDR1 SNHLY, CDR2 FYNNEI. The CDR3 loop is CASRAPNEKLFF. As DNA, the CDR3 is TGTGCCAGCAGGGCCCCTAATGAAAAACTGTTTTTT. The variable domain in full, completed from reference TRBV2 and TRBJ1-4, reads EPEVTQTPSHQVTQMGQEVILRCVPISNHLYFYWYRQILGQKVEFLVSFYNNEISEKSEIFDDQFSVERPDGSNFTLKIRSTKLEDSAMYFCASRAPNEKLFFGSGTQLSVL.

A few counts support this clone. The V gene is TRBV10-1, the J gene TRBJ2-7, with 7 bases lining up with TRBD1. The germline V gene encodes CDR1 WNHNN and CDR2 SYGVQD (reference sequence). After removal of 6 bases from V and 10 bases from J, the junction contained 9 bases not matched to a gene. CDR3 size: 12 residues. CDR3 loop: CASSTGTVEQYF. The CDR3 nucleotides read TGCGCCAGCAGCACCGGGACAGTGGAACAGTACTTC.

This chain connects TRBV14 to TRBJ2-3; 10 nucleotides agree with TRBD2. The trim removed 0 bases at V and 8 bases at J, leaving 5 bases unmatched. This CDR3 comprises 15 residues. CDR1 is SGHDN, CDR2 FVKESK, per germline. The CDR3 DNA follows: TGTGCCAGCAGCCAAGATCTAGCGGGGGCGGGTACGCAGTATTTT. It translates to CASSQDLAGAGTQYF.

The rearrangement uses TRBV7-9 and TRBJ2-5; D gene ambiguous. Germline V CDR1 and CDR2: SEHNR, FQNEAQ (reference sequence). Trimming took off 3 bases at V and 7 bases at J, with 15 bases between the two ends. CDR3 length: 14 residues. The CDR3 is CASSLQSLIPTQYF. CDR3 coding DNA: TGTGCCAGCAGCTTGCAGTCCCTAATTCCGACCCAGTACTTC.

The CDR3 spells CASREQEQGFEAFF. CDR3 bases: TGTGCCAGCAGGGAGCAAGAGCAGGGATTTGAAGCTTTCTTT. The chain combines TRBV7-9 with TRBJ1-1, with a possible D match to TRBD1 (5 bases). Germline V gene lookup returns CDR1 SEHNR and CDR2 FQNEAQ (reference sequence). Trimming removed 6 bases at V and 7 bases at J, with 18 bases between. This CDR3 is built from 14 residues.